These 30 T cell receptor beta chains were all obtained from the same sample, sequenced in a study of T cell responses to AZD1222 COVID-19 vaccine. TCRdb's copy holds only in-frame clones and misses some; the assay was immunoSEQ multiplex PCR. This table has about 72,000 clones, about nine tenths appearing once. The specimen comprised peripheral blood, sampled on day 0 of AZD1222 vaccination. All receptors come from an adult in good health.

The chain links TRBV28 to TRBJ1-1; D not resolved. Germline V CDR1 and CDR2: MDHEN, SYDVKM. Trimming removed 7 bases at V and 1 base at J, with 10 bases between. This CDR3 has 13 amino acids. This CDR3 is CASTPWGNTEAFF. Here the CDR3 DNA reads TGTGCCAGCACCCCTTGGGGGAACACTGAAGCTTTCTTT.

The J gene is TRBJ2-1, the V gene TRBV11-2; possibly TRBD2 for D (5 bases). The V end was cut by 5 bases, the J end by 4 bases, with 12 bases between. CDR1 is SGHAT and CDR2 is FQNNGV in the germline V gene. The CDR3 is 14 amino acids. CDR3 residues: CASSPLTGYNEQFF. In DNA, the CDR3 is TGTGCCAGCAGCCCCCTGACGGGGTACAATGAGCAGTTCTTC.

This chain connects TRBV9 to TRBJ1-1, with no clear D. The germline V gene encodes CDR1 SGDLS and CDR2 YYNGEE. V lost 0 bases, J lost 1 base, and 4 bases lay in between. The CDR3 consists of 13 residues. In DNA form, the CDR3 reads TGTGCCAGCAGCGTAGGATCGAACACTGAAGCTTTCTTT. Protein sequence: CASSVGSNTEAFF.

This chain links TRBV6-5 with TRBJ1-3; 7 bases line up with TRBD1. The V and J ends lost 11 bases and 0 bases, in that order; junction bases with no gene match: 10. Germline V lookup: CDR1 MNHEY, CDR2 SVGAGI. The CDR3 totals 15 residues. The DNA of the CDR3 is TGTGCCGGCGGGGGACAGCAAAGCTCTGGAAACACCATATATTTT. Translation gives CAGGGQQSSGNTIYF.

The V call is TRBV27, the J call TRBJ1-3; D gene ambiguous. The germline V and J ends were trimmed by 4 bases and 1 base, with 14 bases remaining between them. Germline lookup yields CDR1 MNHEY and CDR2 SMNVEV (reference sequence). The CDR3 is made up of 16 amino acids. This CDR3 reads CASSSTHVWSGNTIYF. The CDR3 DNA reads TGTGCCAGCAGTTCCACCCACGTGTGGTCTGGAAACACCATATATTTT.

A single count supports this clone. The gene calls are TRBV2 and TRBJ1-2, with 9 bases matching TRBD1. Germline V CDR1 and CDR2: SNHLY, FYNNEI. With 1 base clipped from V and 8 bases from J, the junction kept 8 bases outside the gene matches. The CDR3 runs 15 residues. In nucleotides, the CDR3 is TGTGCCAGCAGTGAAGAGGGACAGGGTGTGAAGGGCTACACCTTC. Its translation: CASSEEGQGVKGYTF.

In DNA form, the CDR3 reads TGTGCCAGCAGTTACCTCCAGGGGGCCCGAATAGGTGGCTACACCTTC. Encoded protein: CASSYLQGARIGGYTF. The chain couples TRBV6-5 to TRBJ1-2; 8 bases align to TRBD1. The V segment lost 2 bases and the J segment 7 bases; nucleotides outside the gene matches: 12. Germline V gene sequence: CDR1 MNHEY, CDR2 SVGAGI. This CDR3 is 16 amino acids long.

CDR3 nucleotide sequence: TGTGCCAGCAGTTTCAGGGGTCGGTACACCGGGGAGCTGTTTTTT. Its translation is CASSFRGRYTGELFF. The V gene is TRBV27, the J gene TRBJ2-2, with a weak D call TRBD1 (6 bases). The germline V gene encodes CDR1 MNHEY and CDR2 SMNVEV (reference sequence). Trimming pared 3 bases from V and 3 bases from J, leaving 11 bases between. The CDR3 is 15 amino acids.

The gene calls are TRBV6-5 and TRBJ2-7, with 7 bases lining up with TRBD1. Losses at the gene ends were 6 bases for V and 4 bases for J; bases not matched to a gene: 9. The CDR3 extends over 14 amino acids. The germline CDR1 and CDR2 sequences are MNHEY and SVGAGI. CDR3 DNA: TGTGCCAGCAGACCGGGACAGCAACTGTACGAGCAGTACTTC. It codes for CASRPGQQLYEQYF.

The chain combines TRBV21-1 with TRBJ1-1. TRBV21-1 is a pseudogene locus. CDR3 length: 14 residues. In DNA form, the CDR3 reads TGTGCCAGCAGCCCCCTAGAGCGGGATTGGGTAGCTTTCTTT. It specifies CASSPLERDWVAFF.

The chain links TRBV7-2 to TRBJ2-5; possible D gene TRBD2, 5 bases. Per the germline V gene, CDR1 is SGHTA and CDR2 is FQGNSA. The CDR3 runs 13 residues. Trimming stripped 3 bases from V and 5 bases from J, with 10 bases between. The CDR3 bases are TGTGCCAGCAGCTTGTCGGGGTGGGAGACCCAGTACTTC. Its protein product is CASSLSGWETQYF.

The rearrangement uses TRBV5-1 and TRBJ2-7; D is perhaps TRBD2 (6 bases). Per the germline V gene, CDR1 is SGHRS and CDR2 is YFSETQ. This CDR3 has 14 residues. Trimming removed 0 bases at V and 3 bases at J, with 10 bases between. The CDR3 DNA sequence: TGCGCCAGCAGCTTGGTAGTGGGGGGCTACGAGCAGTACTTC. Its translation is CASSLVVGGYEQYF.

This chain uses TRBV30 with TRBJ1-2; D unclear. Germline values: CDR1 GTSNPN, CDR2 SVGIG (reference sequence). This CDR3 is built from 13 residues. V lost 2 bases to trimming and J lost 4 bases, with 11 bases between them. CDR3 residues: CAWSSLPGYGYTF. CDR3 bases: TGTGCCTGGAGTTCCCTTCCCGGCTATGGCTACACCTTC.

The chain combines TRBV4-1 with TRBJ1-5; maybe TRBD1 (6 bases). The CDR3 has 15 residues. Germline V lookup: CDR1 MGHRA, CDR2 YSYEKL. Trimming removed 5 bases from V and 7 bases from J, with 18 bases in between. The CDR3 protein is CASSITAGGRQPQHF. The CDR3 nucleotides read TGCGCCAGCAGCATAACTGCGGGGGGGCGCCAGCCCCAGCATTTT.

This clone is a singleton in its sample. The DNA of the CDR3 is TGTGCCAGCAGCCGCACCGGCCAGGGAGATACGCAGTATTTT. Translation: CASSRTGQGDTQYF. The V call is TRBV7-9, the J call TRBJ2-3, with a tentative D call TRBD1 (5 bases). The CDR3 runs 14 residues. The V end lost 5 bases, the J end lost 5 bases, and 14 bases lay between the germline ends. Germline V CDR1 and CDR2: SEHNR, FQNEAQ (reference sequence). Filled out from reference TRBV7-9 and TRBJ2-3, the complete variable domain reads DTGVSQNPRHKITKRGQNVTFRCDPISEHNRLYWYRQTLGQGPEFLTYFQNEAQLEKSRLLSDRFSAERPKGSFSTLEIQRTEQGDSAMYLCASSRTGQGDTQYFGPGTRLTVL.

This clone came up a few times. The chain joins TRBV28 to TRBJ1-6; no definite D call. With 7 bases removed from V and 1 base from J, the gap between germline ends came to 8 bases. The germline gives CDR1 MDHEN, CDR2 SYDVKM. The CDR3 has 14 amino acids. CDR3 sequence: CASTLGSYNSPLHF. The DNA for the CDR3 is TGTGCCAGCACTTTGGGGTCCTATAATTCACCCCTCCACTTT.

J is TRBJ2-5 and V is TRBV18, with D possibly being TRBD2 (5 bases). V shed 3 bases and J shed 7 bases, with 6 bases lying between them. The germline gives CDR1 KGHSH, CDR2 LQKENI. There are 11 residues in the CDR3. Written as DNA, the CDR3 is TGTGCCAGCTCACCTGAGGGGACCCAGTACTTC. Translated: CASSPEGTQYF.

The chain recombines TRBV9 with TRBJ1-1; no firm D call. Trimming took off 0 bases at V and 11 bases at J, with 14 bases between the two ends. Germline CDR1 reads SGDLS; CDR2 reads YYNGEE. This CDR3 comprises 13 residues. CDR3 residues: CASSVAVRDQAFF. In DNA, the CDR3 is TGTGCCAGCAGCGTAGCCGTCCGGGATCAGGCTTTCTTT. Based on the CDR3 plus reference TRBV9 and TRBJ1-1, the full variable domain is DSGVTQTPKHLITATGQRVTLRCSPRSGDLSVYWYQQSLDQGLQFLIQYYNGEERAKGNILERFSAQQFPDLHSELNLSSLELGDSALYFCASSVAVRDQAFFGQGTRLTVV.

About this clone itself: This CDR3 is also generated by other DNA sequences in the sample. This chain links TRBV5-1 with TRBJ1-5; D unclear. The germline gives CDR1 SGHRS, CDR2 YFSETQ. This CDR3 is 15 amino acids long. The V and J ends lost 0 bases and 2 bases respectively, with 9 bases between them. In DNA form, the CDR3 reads TGCGCCAGCAGCTTGGAAGGGTCTGGCAATCAGCCCCAGCATTTT. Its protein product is CASSLEGSGNQPQHF.

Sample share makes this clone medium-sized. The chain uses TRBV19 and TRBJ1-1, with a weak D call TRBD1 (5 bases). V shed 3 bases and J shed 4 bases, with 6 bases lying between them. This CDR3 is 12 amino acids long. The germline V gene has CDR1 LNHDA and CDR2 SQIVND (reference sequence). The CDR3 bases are TGTGCCAGTAGTATGGGGCCCACTGAAGCTTTCTTT. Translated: CASSMGPTEAFF.

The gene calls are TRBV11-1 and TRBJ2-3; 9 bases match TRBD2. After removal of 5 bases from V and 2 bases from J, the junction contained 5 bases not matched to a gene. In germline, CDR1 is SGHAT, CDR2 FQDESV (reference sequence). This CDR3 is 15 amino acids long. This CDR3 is CASSTWTSDTDTQYF. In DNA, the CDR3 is TGTGCCAGCAGCACTTGGACTAGCGACACAGATACGCAGTATTTT.

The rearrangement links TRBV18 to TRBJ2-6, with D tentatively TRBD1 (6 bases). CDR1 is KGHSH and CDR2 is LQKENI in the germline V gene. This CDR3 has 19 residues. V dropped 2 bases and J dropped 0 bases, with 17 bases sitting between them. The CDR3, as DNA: TGTGCCAGCTCACCAGCAGCCCGGACAGAAATCTCTGGGGCCAACGTCCTGACTTTC. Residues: CASSPAARTEISGANVLTF.

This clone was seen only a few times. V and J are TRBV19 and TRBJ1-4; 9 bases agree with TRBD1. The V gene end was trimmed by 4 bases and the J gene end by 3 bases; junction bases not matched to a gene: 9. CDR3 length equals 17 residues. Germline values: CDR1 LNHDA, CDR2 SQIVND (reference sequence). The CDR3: CASSTGQGTAPNEKLFF. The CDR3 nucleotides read TGTGCCAGTAGTACCGGACAGGGGACCGCACCTAATGAAAAACTGTTTTTT.

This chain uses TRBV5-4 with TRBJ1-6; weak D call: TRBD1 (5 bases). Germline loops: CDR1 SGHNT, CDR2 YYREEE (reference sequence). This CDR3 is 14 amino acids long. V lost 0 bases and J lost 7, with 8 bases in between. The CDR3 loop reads CASSLDRKNSPLHF. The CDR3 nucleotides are TGTGCCAGCAGCTTGGACAGGAAAAATTCACCCCTCCACTTT.

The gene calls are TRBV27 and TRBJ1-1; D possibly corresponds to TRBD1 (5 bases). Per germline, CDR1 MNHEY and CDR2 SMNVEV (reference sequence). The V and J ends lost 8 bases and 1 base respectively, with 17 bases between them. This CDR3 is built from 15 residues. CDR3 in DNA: TGTGCCAGCCTTAGCGGGAGGAGGGGGAACACTGAAGCTTTCTTT. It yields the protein CASLSGRRGNTEAFF.

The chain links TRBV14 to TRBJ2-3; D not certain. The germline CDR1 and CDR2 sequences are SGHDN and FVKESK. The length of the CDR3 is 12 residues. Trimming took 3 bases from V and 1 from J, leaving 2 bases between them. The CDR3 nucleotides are TGTGCCAGCAGCCAGGGCACAGATACGCAGTATTTT. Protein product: CASSQGTDTQYF.

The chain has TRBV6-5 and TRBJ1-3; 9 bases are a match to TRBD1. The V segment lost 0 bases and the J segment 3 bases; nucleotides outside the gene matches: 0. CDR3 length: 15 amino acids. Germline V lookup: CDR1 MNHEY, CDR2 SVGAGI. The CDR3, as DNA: TGTGCCAGCAGTTACTCGACAGGGGGTGGAAACACCATATATTTT. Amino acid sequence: CASSYSTGGGNTIYF.

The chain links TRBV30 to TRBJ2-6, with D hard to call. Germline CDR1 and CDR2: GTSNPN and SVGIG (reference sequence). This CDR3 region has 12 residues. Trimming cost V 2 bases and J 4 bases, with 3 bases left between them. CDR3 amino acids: CAWSPGANVLTF. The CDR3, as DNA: TGTGCCTGGAGTCCCGGGGCCAACGTCCTGACTTTC.

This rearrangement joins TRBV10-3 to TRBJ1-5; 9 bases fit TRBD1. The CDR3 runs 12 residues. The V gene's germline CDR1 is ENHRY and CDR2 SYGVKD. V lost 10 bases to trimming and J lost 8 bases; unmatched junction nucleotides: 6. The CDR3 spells CATGTGREPQHF. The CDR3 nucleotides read TGTGCCACCGGGACAGGGAGGGAGCCCCAGCATTTT.

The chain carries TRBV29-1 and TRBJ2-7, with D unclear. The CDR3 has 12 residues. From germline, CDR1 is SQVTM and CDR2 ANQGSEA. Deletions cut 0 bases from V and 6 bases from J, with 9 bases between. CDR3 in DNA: TGCAGCGTTGAAGAAGGTGAATTCGAGCAGTACTTC. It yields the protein CSVEEGEFEQYF.